The rows below give T cell receptor beta chains drawn from one sample of a study of human T cells and chemical hapten exposure. MiXCR, applied by TCRdb to the 5' RACE reads, yields one record per CDR3 protein. The sample includes 95,000 to 120,000 distinct CDR3 sequences, approximately 20% seen only once; the top ten take 2.5% to 3%. The source is a human donor in good health. CDR3s leave out the opening cysteine and the closing phenylalanine or tryptophan. A D gene is named only where the DNA matches it firmly.

>TRBD1|TRBV28|TRBJ2-1
ASSLLDRGSYNEQF
>TRBD1|TRBV6-5|TRBJ1-2
ASSFTGGRAYGYT
>.|TRBV7-9|TRBJ1-2
ASSSSGAINYGYT
>.|TRBV24-1|TRBJ1-5
ATSARAGQPQH
>.|TRBV24-1|TRBJ2-3
ATSTTGTTDTQY
>.|TRBV6-5|TRBJ2-1
ASSRDWNEQF
>.|TRBV20-1|TRBJ2-7
SARDSAGPNYEQY
>TRBD2|TRBV7-8|TRBJ2-3
ASSPRRAGESDTQY
>.|TRBV6-5|TRBJ1-1
ASSLPTRAGSYTTEAF
>TRBD2|TRBV7-3|TRBJ2-5
ASSLMRGTQETQY
>TRBD2|TRBV28|TRBJ2-7
ASSPGLAASYEQY
>.|TRBV4-2|TRBJ2-1
ASPGASYHNEQF
>.|TRBV27|TRBJ2-4
ASTEPKGRIELAKNIQY
>.|TRBV28|TRBJ1-1
ASSLLAGKTEAF
>.|TRBV9|TRBJ2-3
ASSAPGSTDTQY
>.|TRBV9|TRBJ1-2
ASSVTESNYGYT
>.|TRBV11-2|TRBJ2-7
ASSSGPQAYEQY
>.|TRBV12-3/TRBV12-4|TRBJ2-1
ASSLRGTYNEQF
>.|TRBV20-1|TRBJ1-5
SVRQTNQPQH
>TRBD1|TRBV30|TRBJ1-1
AQSRQGSEAF
>TRBD1|TRBV28|TRBJ1-1
ASRYRGEAF
>TRBD2|TRBV3-1|TRBJ2-1
ASSFLAGTYNEQF
>.|TRBV6-5|TRBJ2-3
ASKYETEY
>.|TRBV27|TRBJ2-7
ASSFRQGSYEQY
>TRBD2|TRBV12-3/TRBV12-4|TRBJ2-3
ASSLSASGIADTQY
>.|TRBV11-1|TRBJ2-7
ASSPTGNPPYEQY
>TRBD2|TRBV20-1|TRBJ2-3
SASPFQREGPTDTQY
>.|TRBV11-1|TRBJ1-6
ASSLVVGSLH
>.|TRBV12-3/TRBV12-4|TRBJ2-2
ASSLSGRGPPGELF
>.|TRBV12-3/TRBV12-4|TRBJ2-7
ASGTYDTYEQY
>TRBD1|TRBV6-5|TRBJ1-5
ASSPNRGQPQH
>.|TRBV30|TRBJ1-1
AWAEAF
>.|TRBV19|TRBJ2-1
ASSADSSSYNEQF
>.|TRBV5-1|TRBJ1-1
ASSRPGPEGVEAF
>TRBD1|TRBV12-3/TRBV12-4|TRBJ1-5
ASTPTGGSNQPQH
>.|TRBV27|TRBJ2-1
ASRKGSSSYNEQF
>.|TRBV29-1|TRBJ1-4
SCGGENPS
>.|TRBV11-2|TRBJ2-3
ASSSQLSTDTQY
>TRBD1|TRBV9|TRBJ2-7
ASSPRTGQGIYEQY
>TRBD2|TRBV25-1|TRBJ2-7
ASRGGAEQY
>.|TRBV7-6|TRBJ1-1
ASSSTGINMNTEAF
>TRBD1|TRBV28|TRBJ2-1
ASSFPDRGTDNEQF
>.|TRBV5-1|TRBJ2-3
ASSLPPHSGSPDTQY
>TRBD2|TRBV18|TRBJ2-5
ASSPRISGSWGWEETQY
>.|TRBV7-3|TRBJ2-7
ASSSTTLERKY